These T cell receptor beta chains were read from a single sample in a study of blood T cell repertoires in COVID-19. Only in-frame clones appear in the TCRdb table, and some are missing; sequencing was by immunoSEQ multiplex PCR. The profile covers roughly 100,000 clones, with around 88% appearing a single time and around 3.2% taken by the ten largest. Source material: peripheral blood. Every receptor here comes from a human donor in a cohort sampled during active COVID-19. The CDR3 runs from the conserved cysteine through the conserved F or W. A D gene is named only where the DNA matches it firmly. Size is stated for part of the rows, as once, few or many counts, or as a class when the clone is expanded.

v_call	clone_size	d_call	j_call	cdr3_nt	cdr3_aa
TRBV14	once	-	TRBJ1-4	TGTGCCAGCAGTCCTAACAGTGCAACTAATGAAAAACTGTTTTTT	CASSPNSATNEKLFF
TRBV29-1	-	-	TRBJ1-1	TGCAGCGCTGACAGAGGGAACACTGAAGCTTTCTTT	CSADRGNTEAFF
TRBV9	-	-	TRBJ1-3	TGTGCCAGCAGCCAGGGAGGTGGAAACACCATATATTTT	CASSQGGGNTIYF
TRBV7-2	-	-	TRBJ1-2	TGTGCCAGCAGCTTAGAAGGTGGGCAGGGCTATGGCTACACCTTC	CASSLEGGQGYGYTF
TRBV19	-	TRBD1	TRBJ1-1	TGTGCCAGCAGCAGGGACAGGGGGAACACTGAAGCTTTCTTT	CASSRDRGNTEAFF
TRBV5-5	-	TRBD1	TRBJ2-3	TGTGCCAGCTGGCGAACAGGGGACAGCACAGATACGCAGTATTTT	CASWRTGDSTDTQYF
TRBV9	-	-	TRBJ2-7	TGTGCCAGCAGCGTAGAGGGGGTGGGCGAGCAGTACTTC	CASSVEGVGEQYF
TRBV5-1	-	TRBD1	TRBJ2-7	TGCGCCAGCAGCTTTGGGACAGGGGGCAAGTACGAGCAGTACTTC	CASSFGTGGKYEQYF
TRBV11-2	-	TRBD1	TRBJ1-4	TGTGCCAGCAGCCCGTGGGCTGTACAGGGGGGATTCGGTGAAAAACTGTTTTTT	CASSPWAVQGGFGEKLFF
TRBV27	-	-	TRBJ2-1	TGTGCCAGCAGTTTGCGGAGCGGAACCTACAATGAGCAGTTCTTC	CASSLRSGTYNEQFF
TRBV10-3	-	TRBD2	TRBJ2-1	TGTGCCATCAGTGAGTCTGGGACTAGCGCGTCCAGCTCCTACAATGAGCAGTTCTTC	CAISESGTSASSSYNEQFF
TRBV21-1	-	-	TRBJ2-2	TGTGCCAGCAGCATTTCTAGCGGGGTCGGGGGGGAGCTGTTTTTT	CASSISSGVGGELFF
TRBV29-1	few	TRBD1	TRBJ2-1	TGCAGCGTTGACTGGACAGGGGAAGACAATGAGCAGTTCTTC	CSVDWTGEDNEQFF
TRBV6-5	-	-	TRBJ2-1	TGTGCCAGCAGTTGGCAGGGGGGCTCCTACAATGAGCAGTTCTTC	CASSWQGGSYNEQFF
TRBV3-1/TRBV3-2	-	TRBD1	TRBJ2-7	TGTGCCAGCAGCCAAGATCTCCCAGGGGGCTACGAGCAGTACTTC	CASSQDLPGGYEQYF
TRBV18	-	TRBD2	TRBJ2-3	TGTGCCAGCTCACCGAGGCCAGCGGGGGGCACAGATACGCAGTATTTT	CASSPRPAGGTDTQYF
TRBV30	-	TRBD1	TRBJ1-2	TGTGCCTGCACCATGAGACAGGGAATTTATGGCTACACCTTC	CACTMRQGIYGYTF
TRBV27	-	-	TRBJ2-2	TGTGCCAAAGAGGGGGGGATGGCCGGGGAGCTGTTTTTT	CAKEGGMAGELFF
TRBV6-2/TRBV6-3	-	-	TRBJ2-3	TGTGCCAGCAGCCGGACCGGGACAACCGTCAGCACAGATACGCAGTATTTT	CASSRTGTTVSTDTQYF
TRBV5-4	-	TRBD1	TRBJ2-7	TGTGCCAGCAGCACCCGGACAGGGGGTCGAAGTTTTTCCTCACCACAGTACTTC	CASSTRTGGRSFSSPQYF
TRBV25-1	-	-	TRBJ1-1	TGTGCCAGCACCCGGGCAGGGCGGAACACTGAAGCTTTCTTT	CASTRAGRNTEAFF
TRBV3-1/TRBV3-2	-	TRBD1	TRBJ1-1	TGTGCCAGCAGCCGCCGGGACAGGAACACTGAAGCTTTCTTT	CASSRRDRNTEAFF
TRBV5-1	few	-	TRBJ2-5	TGCGCCAGCAGCTTGTTATGGGACAAAGAGACCCAGTACTTC	CASSLLWDKETQYF
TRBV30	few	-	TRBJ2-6	TGTGCCTGGATCAGAGGCTCTGGGGCCAACGTCCTGACTTTC	CAWIRGSGANVLTF
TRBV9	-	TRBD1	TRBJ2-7	TGTGCCAGCAGCTCCGGGACAGGCCGGTTACACTACTACGAGCAGTACTTC	CASSSGTGRLHYYEQYF
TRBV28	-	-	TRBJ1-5	TGTGCCAGCAGTTTATTACTCGGAGAGTATCAGCCCCAGCATTTT	CASSLLLGEYQPQHF
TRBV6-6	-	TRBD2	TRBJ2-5	TGTGCCGGGTTGACTAGCGGGAGCCCCCAAGAGACCCAGTACTTC	CAGLTSGSPQETQYF
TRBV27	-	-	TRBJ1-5	TGTGCCAGCAGTGAGAGCCGAAGATATAGCAATCAGCCCCAGCATTTT	CASSESRRYSNQPQHF